Each of the 5 T cell receptor beta chains below was sequenced from the same sample in a study of blood T cell repertoires in COVID-19. TCRdb's table, derived via immunoSEQ multiplex PCR, lists solely in-frame clones and lacks some. This table has over 200,000 clones, approximately 90% appearing once. Source material: peripheral blood. These receptors came from a man in his forties or fifties with acute or convalescent COVID-19.

The rearrangement links TRBV27 to TRBJ2-5; D might be TRBD2 (5 bases). Per the germline V gene, CDR1 is MNHEY and CDR2 is SMNVEV (reference sequence). This CDR3 is 13 amino acids long. V lost 4 bases and J 2 bases, leaving 8 bases between the germline ends. In DNA, the CDR3 is TGTGCCAGCAGTTCCTGGACTCAAGAGACCCAGTACTTC. It encodes CASSSWTQETQYF.

The chain carries TRBV6-5 and TRBJ2-7; TRBD2 matches 14 bases. Looked up from germline, CDR1 is MNHEY and CDR2 is SVGAGI. The CDR3 sequence is 16 residues long. V trimming: 2 bases; J trimming: 4 bases; junction bases outside the gene matches: 4. DNA for the CDR3: TGTGCCAGCAGTTACGGGACTAGCGGGGGAGGATACGAGCAGTACTTC. It is translated as CASSYGTSGGGYEQYF.

V and J are TRBV29-1 and TRBJ2-1, with D maybe TRBD1 (5 bases). V was trimmed by 2 bases and J by 4 bases, leaving 12 bases between them. Per germline, CDR1 SQVTM and CDR2 ANQGSEA. The CDR3 length is 14 residues. The CDR3 DNA is TGCAGCGTTGAACAGGGAAGCTTGTACAATGAGCAGTTCTTC. It codes for CSVEQGSLYNEQFF.

V usage is TRBV11-2 and J usage is TRBJ1-3, with D maybe TRBD1 (5 bases). Per the germline V gene, CDR1 is SGHAT and CDR2 is FQNNGV. The CDR3 loop spans 16 amino acids. The germline V and J ends were trimmed by 0 bases and 0 bases, with 9 bases remaining between them. CDR3 amino acids: CASSLDQGASGNTIYF. CDR3 in DNA: TGTGCCAGCAGCTTAGATCAAGGGGCCTCTGGAAACACCATATATTTT.

The rearrangement joins TRBV6-5 to TRBJ1-5; D not resolved. The germline V gene has CDR1 MNHEY and CDR2 SVGAGI. The CDR3 runs to 13 residues. V lost 4 bases to trimming and J lost 0 bases, with 4 bases between them. CDR3 residues: CASSFNSNQPQHF. The CDR3 coding sequence is TGTGCCAGCAGTTTCAATAGCAATCAGCCCCAGCATTTT.